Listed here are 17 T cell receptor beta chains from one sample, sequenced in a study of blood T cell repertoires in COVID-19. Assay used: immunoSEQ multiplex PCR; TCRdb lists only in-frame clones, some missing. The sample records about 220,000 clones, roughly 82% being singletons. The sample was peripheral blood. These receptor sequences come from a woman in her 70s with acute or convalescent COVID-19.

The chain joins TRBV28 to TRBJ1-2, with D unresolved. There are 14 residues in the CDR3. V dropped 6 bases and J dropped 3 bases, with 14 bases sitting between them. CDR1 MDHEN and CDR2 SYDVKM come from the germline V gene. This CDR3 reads CASSRRGGYYGYTF. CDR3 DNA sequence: TGTGCCAGCAGCCGGCGGGGAGGGTACTATGGCTACACCTTC.

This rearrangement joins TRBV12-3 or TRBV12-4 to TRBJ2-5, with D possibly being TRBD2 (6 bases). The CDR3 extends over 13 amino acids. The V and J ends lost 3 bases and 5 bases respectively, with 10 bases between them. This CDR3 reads CASSFAGGETQYF. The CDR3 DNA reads TGTGCCAGCAGTTTTGCAGGAGGGGAGACCCAGTACTTC.

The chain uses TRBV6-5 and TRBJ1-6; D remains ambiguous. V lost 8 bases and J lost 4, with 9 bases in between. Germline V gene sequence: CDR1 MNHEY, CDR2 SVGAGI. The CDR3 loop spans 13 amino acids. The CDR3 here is CASRRVYNSPLHF. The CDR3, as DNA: TGTGCCAGCCGTCGAGTATATAATTCACCCCTCCACTTT.

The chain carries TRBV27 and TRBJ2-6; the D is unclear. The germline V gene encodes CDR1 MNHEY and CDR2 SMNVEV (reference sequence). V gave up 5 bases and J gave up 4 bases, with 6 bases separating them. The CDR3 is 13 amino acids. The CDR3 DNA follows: TGTGCCAGCAGTCTTCTGGGGGCCAACGTCCTGACTTTC. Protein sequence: CASSLLGANVLTF.

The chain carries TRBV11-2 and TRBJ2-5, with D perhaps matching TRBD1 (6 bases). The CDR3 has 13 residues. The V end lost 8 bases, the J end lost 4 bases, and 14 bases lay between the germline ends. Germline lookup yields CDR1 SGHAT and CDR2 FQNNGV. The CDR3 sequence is CASSGQTRETQYF. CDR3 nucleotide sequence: TGTGCCAGCTCCGGACAGACCAGAGAGACCCAGTACTTC.

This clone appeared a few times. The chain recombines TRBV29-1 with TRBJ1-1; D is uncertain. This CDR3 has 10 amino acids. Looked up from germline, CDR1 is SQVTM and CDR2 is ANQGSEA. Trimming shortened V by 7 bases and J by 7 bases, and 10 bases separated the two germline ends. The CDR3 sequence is CSAEEVEAFF. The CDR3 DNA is TGCAGCGCAGAGGAGGTTGAAGCTTTCTTT.

This CDR3 reads CASSRTQGPNYGYTF. The CDR3 DNA is TGCGCCAGCAGCCGCACACAGGGACCTAACTATGGCTACACCTTC. This chain connects TRBV4-3 to TRBJ1-2; D is perhaps TRBD1 (6 bases). This CDR3 contains 15 residues. CDR1 is LGHNA, CDR2 YSLEER, per germline. V dropped 4 bases and J dropped 0 bases, with 12 bases sitting between them.

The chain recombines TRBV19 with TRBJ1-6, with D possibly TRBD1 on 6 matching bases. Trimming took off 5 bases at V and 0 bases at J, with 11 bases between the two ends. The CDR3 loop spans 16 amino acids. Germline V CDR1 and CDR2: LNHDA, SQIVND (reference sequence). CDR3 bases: TGTGCCAGTAGTCGACAGGCGAGCTCCTATAATTCACCCCTCCACTTT. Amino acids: CASSRQASSYNSPLHF.

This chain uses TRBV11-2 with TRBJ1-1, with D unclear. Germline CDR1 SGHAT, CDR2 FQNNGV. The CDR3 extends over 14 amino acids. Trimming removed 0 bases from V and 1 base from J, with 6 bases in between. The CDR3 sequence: CASSLESGNTEAFF. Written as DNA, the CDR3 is TGTGCCAGCAGCTTAGAGTCGGGGAACACTGAAGCTTTCTTT.

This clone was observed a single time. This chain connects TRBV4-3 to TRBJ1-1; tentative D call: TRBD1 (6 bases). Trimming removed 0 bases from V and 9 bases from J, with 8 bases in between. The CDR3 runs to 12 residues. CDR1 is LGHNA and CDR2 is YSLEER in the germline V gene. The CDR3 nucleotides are TGCGCCAGCAGCCAAGAAGGGGACAAAGCTTTCTTT. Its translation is CASSQEGDKAFF.

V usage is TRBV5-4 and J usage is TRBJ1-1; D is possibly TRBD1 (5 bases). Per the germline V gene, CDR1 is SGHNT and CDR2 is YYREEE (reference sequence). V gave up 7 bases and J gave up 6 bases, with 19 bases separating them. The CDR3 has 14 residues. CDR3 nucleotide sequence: TGTGCCAGCTCTTGGGCAGGGAGGGTGGCTGAAGCTTTCTTT. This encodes CASSWAGRVAEAFF.

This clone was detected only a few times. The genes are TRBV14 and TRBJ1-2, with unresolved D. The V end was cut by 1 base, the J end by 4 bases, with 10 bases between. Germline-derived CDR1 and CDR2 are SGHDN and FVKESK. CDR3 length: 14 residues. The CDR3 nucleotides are TGTGCCAGCAGCCAAGTAGAGGGTCGCTATGGCTACACCTTC. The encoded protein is CASSQVEGRYGYTF.

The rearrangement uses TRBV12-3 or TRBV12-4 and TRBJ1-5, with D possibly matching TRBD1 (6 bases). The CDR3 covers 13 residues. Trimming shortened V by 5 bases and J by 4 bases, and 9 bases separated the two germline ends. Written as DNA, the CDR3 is TGTGCCAGCAGTCCTGGGACAAATCAGCCCCAGCATTTT. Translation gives CASSPGTNQPQHF.

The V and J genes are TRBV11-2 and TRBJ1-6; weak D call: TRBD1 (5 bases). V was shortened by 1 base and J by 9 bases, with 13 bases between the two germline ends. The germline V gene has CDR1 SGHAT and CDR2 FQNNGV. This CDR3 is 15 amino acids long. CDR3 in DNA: TGTGCCAGCAGCTTAGGATCGGGCGGGGGTTCACCCCTCCACTTT. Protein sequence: CASSLGSGGGSPLHF.

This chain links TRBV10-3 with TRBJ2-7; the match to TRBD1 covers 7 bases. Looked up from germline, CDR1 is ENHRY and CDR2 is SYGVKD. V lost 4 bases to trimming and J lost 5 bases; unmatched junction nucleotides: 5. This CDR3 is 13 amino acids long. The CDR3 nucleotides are TGTGCCATCAGTGGACAGGGTTCCCACGAGCAGTACTTC. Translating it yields CAISGQGSHEQYF.

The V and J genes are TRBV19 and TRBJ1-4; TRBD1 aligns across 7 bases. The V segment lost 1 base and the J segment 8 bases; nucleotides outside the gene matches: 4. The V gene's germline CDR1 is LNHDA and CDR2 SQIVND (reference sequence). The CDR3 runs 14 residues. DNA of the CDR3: TGTGCCAGTAGTATAGCAGGGGGTCGGGAAAAACTGTTTTTT. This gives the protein CASSIAGGREKLFF.

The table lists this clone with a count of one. The CDR3 nucleotides read TGTGCGGAGGACAGGGGGTTTTTCGTCATTCAGTACTTC. Translating it yields CAEDRGFFVIQYF. J is TRBJ2-4 and V is TRBV9; 10 bases are shared with TRBD1. CDR1 SGDLS and CDR2 YYNGEE come from the germline V gene. There are 13 residues in the CDR3.